One and the same sample provided the 18 T cell receptor beta chains below, sequenced in a study of cytomegalovirus exposure and HLA in healthy donors. The PCR made use of 60 Vbeta and 13 Jbeta primers. Produced via immunoSEQ multiplex PCR; TCRdb's table is partial and in-frame only. This sample has about 120,000 clones, with around 75% found just once. Material: PBMCs. These receptors originate from a woman aged 30 to 39 in good health and CMV-seronegative.

V gene TRBV19 combines with J gene TRBJ1-5, with 9 bases fitting TRBD1. The CDR3 sequence is 15 residues long. Germline values: CDR1 LNHDA, CDR2 SQIVND (reference sequence). Losses at the gene ends were 10 bases for V and 3 bases for J; bases not matched to a gene: 10. Here the CDR3 DNA reads TGTGCCACCGCGTGGGGACAGGGCTCCAATCAGCCCCAGCATTTT. Translation gives CATAWGQGSNQPQHF.

The CDR3 DNA follows: TGTGCCAGCAGGGCGGGACAGACTTTCGAAAAACTGTTTTTT. Translated, it gives CASRAGQTFEKLFF. The chain recombines TRBV2 with TRBJ1-4, with 7 bases matching TRBD1. V was clipped by 6 bases and J by 8 bases; unmatched bases: 9. This CDR3 comprises 14 residues. The germline gives CDR1 SNHLY, CDR2 FYNNEI.

The V call is TRBV30, the J call TRBJ2-7, with D hard to call. Germline V lookup: CDR1 GTSNPN, CDR2 SVGIG (reference sequence). The CDR3 runs 13 residues. Trimming removed 4 bases at V and 0 bases at J, with 10 bases between. Written as DNA, the CDR3 is TGTGCCTGGAATTTAGACAACTCCTACGAGCAGTACTTC. Encoded protein: CAWNLDNSYEQYF.

This clone was found once. The genes are TRBV6-1 and TRBJ2-2; 9 bases are a match to TRBD2. This CDR3 has 18 amino acids. Per the germline V gene, CDR1 is MNHNS and CDR2 is SASEGT. Trimming removed 2 bases from V and 3 bases from J; junction bases left unmatched: 10. CDR3 loop: CASSERLASGEYTGELFF. The DNA of the CDR3 is TGTGCCAGCAGTGAAAGATTGGCTAGCGGGGAATACACCGGGGAGCTGTTTTTT.

The chain is built from TRBV28 and TRBJ1-1; TRBD1 might be the D (6 bases). The CDR3 totals 15 residues. Germline V gene lookup returns CDR1 MDHEN and CDR2 SYDVKM. The V end lost 5 bases, the J end lost 7 bases, and 20 bases lay between the germline ends. The CDR3 loop reads CASSPGGAGENEAFF. CDR3 nucleotide sequence: TGTGCCAGCAGTCCCGGGGGGGCCGGAGAAAATGAAGCTTTCTTT.

The V call is TRBV27, the J call TRBJ1-5, with a tentative D call TRBD1 (5 bases). CDR3 length: 18 amino acids. CDR1 and CDR2 (germline): MNHEY, SMNVEV (reference sequence). Between the trimmed V and J ends, which lost 2 bases and 3 bases, there was a span of 20 bases. CDR3 DNA sequence: TGTGCCAGCAGTTTACGGGGCCAGCGGGGGGGGATCAATCAGCCCCAGCATTTT. Encoded protein: CASSLRGQRGGINQPQHF.

The chain couples TRBV4-1 to TRBJ1-1, with D uncertain. Trimming left V 0 bases short and J 5 bases short, with 7 bases between. CDR1 and CDR2 (germline): MGHRA, YSYEKL. This CDR3 comprises 13 residues. CDR3 DNA sequence: TGCGCCAGCAGCCAAGATACTTGGACTGAAGCTTTCTTT. Translated, it gives CASSQDTWTEAFF.

V and J are TRBV6-6 and TRBJ2-3, with a possible D match to TRBD2 (5 bases). The CDR3 runs to 13 residues. Germline CDR1 reads MNHNY; CDR2 reads SVGAGI (reference sequence). V gave up 2 bases and J gave up 4 bases, with 7 bases separating them. The CDR3 region is CASSYAGPDTQYF. The CDR3 nucleotides are TGTGCCAGCAGTTACGCGGGCCCAGATACGCAGTATTTT.

This clone showed up just once. This chain connects TRBV19 to TRBJ2-7, with D perhaps TRBD1 (8 bases). V gave up 5 bases and J gave up 2 bases, with 13 bases separating them. The CDR3 covers 14 residues. CDR1 is LNHDA, CDR2 SQIVND, per germline (reference sequence). CDR3 in amino acids: CASSLTGGAYEQYF. The CDR3 coding sequence is TGTGCCAGTAGTCTAACAGGGGGGGCCTACGAGCAGTACTTC.

This sequence joins TRBV27 and TRBJ1-1, with D maybe TRBD1 (6 bases). CDR3 length equals 15 residues. Trimming stripped 2 bases from V and 2 bases from J, with 12 bases between. Germline-derived CDR1 and CDR2 are MNHEY and SMNVEV (reference sequence). DNA of the CDR3: TGTGCCAGCAGTTTACTGGCGGGGGCTAACACTGAAGCTTTCTTT. Translating it yields CASSLLAGANTEAFF.

The chain couples TRBV27 to TRBJ2-1; D is unresolved. Germline V gives CDR1 MNHEY, CDR2 SMNVEV (reference sequence). The CDR3 spans 16 residues. The V and J ends lost 1 base and 2 bases respectively, with 12 bases between them. CDR3 protein: CASSLYSDAPYNEQFF. The CDR3 DNA sequence: TGTGCCAGCAGTTTATATTCAGATGCCCCCTACAATGAGCAGTTCTTC.

The V gene is TRBV19, the J gene TRBJ2-3, with D possibly TRBD2 on 6 matching bases. Germline V gives CDR1 LNHDA, CDR2 SQIVND (reference sequence). Trimming removed 6 bases from V and 4 bases from J, with 17 bases in between. This CDR3 contains 15 residues. The CDR3 reads CASRGVGGSSDTQYF. The CDR3 region has the DNA TGTGCCAGTAGGGGGGTGGGGGGTAGCTCAGATACGCAGTATTTT.

In regard to this clone: At one end, the junction sequence differs from germline, possibly due to a read error. The rearrangement joins TRBV7-2 to TRBJ1-1; D is unclear. The CDR3 is 14 residues long. Germline V gene data show CDR1 as SGHTA and CDR2 as FQGNSA. The CDR3 DNA is TGTGCCAGCAACTTAGAATCCCGAGGGTTTGAAGCTTTCTTT. It yields the protein CASNLESRGFEAFF.

This clone was picked up one time. The rearrangement joins TRBV7-2 to TRBJ2-7; TRBD1 might be the D (6 bases). The CDR3 runs 13 residues. Deletions cut 3 bases from V and 4 bases from J, with 10 bases between. Germline loops: CDR1 SGHTA, CDR2 FQGNSA. The CDR3 sequence is CASSFQGRYEQYF. The CDR3 nucleotides are TGTGCCAGCAGCTTTCAGGGGCGGTACGAGCAGTACTTC.

The J gene is TRBJ1-5, the V gene TRBV2; 9 bases map to TRBD1. V shed 7 bases, J shed 7 bases, and the junction held 5 bases outside the gene matches. Germline V CDR1 and CDR2: SNHLY, FYNNEI. This CDR3 is 13 amino acids long. As DNA, the CDR3 is TGTGCCAGCACCAGGGACAGGGAGCAGCCCCAGCATTTT. Protein sequence: CASTRDREQPQHF.

The V gene is TRBV19, the J gene TRBJ2-7, with 9 bases lining up with TRBD1. The CDR3 sequence is 15 residues long. The trim removed 6 bases at V and 3 bases at J, leaving 9 bases unmatched. From germline, CDR1 is LNHDA and CDR2 SQIVND (reference sequence). CDR3 protein: CASSAGQGALYEQYF. In nucleotides, the CDR3 is TGTGCCAGTAGCGCGGGACAGGGAGCGCTCTACGAGCAGTACTTC.

The chain is built from TRBV28 and TRBJ1-1; D is possibly TRBD1 (6 bases). V was cut by 5 bases and J by 5 bases, with 18 bases left in between. This CDR3 region has 15 residues. Germline CDR1 is MDHEN and CDR2 is SYDVKM. In nucleotides, the CDR3 is TGTGCCAGCAGTCCACGAGGGGGGGCGCGAACTGAAGCTTTCTTT. Its protein product is CASSPRGGARTEAFF.

The chain has TRBV15 and TRBJ1-2; no firm D call. The CDR3 length is 13 residues. The V end lost 4 bases, the J end lost 4 bases, and 10 bases lay between the germline ends. The germline gives CDR1 LNHNV, CDR2 YYDKDF (reference sequence). This CDR3 reads CATSTGNSYGYTF. In DNA, the CDR3 is TGTGCCACCAGCACAGGAAACAGCTATGGCTACACCTTC.